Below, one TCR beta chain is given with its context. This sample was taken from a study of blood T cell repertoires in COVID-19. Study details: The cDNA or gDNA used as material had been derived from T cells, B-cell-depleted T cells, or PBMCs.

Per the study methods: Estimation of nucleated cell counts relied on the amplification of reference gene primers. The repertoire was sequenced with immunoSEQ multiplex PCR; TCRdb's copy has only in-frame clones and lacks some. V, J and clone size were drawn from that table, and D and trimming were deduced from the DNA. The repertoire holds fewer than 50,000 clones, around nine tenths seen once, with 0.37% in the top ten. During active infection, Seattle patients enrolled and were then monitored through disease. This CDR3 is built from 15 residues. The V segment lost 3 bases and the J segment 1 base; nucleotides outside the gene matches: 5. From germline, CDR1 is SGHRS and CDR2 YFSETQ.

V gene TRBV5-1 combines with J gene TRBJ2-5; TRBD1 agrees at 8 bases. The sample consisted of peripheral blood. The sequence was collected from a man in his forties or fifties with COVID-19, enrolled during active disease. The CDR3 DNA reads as TGCGCCAGCAGCTCGCTGACAGGGGTCCAAGAGACCCAGTACTTC. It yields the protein CASSSLTGVQETQYF.